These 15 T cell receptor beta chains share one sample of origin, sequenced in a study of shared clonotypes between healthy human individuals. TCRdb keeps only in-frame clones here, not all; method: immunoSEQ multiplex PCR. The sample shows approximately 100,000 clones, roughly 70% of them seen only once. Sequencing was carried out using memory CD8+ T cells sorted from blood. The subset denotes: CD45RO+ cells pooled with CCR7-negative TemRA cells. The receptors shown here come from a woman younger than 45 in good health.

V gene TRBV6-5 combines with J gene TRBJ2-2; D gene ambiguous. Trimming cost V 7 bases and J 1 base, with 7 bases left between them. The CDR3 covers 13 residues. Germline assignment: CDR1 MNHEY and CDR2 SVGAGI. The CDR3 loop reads CASKNQNTGELFF. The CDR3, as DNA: TGTGCCAGCAAAAATCAGAACACCGGGGAGCTGTTTTTT.

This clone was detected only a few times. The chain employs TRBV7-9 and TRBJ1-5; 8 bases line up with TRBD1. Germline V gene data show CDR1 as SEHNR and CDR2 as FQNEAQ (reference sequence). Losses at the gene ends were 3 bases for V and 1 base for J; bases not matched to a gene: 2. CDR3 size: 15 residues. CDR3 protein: CASSFSGGSNQPQHF. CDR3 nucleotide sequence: TGTGCCAGCAGCTTTTCAGGGGGCAGCAATCAGCCCCAGCATTTT.

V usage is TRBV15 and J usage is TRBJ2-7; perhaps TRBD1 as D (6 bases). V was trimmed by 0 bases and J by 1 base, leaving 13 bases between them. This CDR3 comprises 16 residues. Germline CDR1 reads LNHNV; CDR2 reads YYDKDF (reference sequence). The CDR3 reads CATSREGTRASYEQYF. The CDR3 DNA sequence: TGTGCCACCAGCAGAGAGGGGACAAGGGCTTCCTACGAGCAGTACTTC. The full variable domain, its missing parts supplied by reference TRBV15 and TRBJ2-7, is DAMVIQNPRYQVTQFGKPVTLSCSQTLNHNVMYWYQQKSSQAPKLLFHYYDKDFNNEADTPDNFQSRRPNTSFCFLDIRSPGLGDTAMYLCATSREGTRASYEQYFGPGTRLTVT.

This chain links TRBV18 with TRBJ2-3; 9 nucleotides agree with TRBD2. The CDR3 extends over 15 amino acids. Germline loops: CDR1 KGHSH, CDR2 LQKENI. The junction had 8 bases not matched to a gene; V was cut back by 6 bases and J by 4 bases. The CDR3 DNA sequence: TGTGCCAGCTCCCCGAGTAGCGGGAGTGCAGATACGCAGTATTTT. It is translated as CASSPSSGSADTQYF. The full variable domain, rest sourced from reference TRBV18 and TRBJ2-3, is NAGVMQNPRHLVRRRGQEARLRCSPMKGHSHVYWYRQLPEEGLKFMVYLQKENIIDESGMPKERFSAEFPKEGPSILRIQQVVRGDSAAYFCASSPSSGSADTQYFGPGTRLTVL.

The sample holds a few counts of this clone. The chain's CDR3 is CASSLDFQPGETQYF. CDR3 DNA: TGTGCCAGCAGCTTAGATTTCCAACCCGGAGAGACCCAGTACTTC. This chain joins TRBV11-2 and TRBJ2-5; D not resolved. Germline lookup yields CDR1 SGHAT and CDR2 FQNNGV. The CDR3 consists of 15 residues. Trimming cost V 0 bases and J 4 bases, with 12 bases left between them.

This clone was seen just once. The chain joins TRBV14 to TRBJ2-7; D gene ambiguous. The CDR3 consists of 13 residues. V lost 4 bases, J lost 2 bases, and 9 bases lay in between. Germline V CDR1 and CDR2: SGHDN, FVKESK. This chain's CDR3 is CASSPYRTYEQYF. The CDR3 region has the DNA TGTGCCAGCAGCCCCTATAGGACCTACGAGCAGTACTTC.

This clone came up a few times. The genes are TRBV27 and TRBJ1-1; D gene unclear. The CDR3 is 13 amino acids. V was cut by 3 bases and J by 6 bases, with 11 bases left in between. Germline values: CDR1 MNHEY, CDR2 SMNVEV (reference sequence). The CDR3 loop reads CASSLVWEAEAFF. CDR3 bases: TGTGCCAGCAGTTTGGTATGGGAGGCTGAAGCTTTCTTT.

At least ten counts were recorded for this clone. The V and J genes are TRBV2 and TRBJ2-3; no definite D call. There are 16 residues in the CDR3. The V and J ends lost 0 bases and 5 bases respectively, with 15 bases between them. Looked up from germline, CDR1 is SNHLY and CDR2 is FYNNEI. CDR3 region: CASSEAQDRLRDTQYF. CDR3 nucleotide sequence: TGTGCCAGCAGTGAAGCGCAGGACCGGCTGCGAGATACGCAGTATTTT.

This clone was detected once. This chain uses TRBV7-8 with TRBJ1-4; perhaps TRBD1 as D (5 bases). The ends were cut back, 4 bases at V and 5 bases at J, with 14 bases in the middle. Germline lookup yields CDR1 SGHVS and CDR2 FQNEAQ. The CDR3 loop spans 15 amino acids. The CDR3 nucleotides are TGTGCCAGCAGCTGGGGAGGTTGGGGGAATGAAAAACTGTTTTTT. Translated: CASSWGGWGNEKLFF.

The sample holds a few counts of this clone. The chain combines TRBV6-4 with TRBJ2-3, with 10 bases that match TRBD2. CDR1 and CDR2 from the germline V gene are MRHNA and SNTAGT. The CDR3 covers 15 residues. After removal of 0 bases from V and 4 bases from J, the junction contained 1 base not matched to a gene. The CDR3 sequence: CASSDSTSGPDTQYF. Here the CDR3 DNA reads TGTGCCAGCAGTGACTCGACTAGCGGGCCAGATACGCAGTATTTT.

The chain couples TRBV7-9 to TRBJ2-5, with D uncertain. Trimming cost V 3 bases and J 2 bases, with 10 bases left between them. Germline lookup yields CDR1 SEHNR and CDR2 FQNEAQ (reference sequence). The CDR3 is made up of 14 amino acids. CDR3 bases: TGTGCCAGCAGCTTCCAACAGCCACAAGAGACCCAGTACTTC. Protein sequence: CASSFQQPQETQYF.

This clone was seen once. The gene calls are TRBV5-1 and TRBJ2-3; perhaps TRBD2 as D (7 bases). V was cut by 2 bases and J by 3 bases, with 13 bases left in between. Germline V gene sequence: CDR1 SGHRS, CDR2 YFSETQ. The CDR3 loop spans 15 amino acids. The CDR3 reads CASSLRGALTDTQYF. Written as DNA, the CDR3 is TGCGCCAGCAGCTTACGGGGGGCTCTTACAGATACGCAGTATTTT.

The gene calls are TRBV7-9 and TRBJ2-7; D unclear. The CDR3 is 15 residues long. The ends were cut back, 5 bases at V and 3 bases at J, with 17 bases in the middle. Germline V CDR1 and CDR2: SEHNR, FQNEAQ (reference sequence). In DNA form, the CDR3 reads TGTGCCAGCAGCCCCGATCTCTTCCCGGGCTACGAGCAGTACTTC. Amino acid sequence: CASSPDLFPGYEQYF.

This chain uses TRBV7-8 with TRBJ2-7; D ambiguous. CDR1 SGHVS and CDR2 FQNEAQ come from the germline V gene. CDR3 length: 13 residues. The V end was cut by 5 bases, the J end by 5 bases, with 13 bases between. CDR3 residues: CASSPPTADEQYF. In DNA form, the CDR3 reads TGTGCCAGCAGCCCGCCCACGGCGGACGAGCAGTACTTC.

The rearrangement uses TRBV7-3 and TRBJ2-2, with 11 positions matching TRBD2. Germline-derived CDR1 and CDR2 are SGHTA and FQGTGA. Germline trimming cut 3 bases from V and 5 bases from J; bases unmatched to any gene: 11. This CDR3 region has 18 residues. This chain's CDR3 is CASSFHATSGIWTGELFF. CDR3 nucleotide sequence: TGTGCCAGCAGCTTTCACGCGACTAGCGGGATATGGACCGGGGAGCTGTTTTTT.